A selection of T cell receptor beta chains follows, all from one sample in a study of CD8+CD57+ T cells in acquired aplastic anemia. TCRdb reprocessed the reads with MiXCR, giving one entry per CDR3 protein. The sample has 200,000 or so distinct CDR3 sequences, 60% to 80% seen once; the top ten hold around three fifths. Sequencing was carried out using sorted CD4+, CD8+, or CD8+CD57+ T cells (not recorded which) from PBMCs. These receptors were obtained from a human donor with aplastic anemia. Each CDR3 is given with its conserved first and last residue. D genes are given only for firm matches. Rows may omit the clone size; those that give it use once, few, many or a size class.

cdr3_length j_call v_call clone_size d_call cdr3_aa cdr3_nt
14 TRBJ2-1 TRBV20-1 NA TRBD1 CSAQGQGGSNEQFF TGCAGTGCCCAGGGACAGGGAGGTTCCAATGAGCAGTTCTTC
13 TRBJ2-7 TRBV7-9 NA NA CASSLLGGNEQYF TGTGCCAGCAGCTTACTGGGTGGAAACGAGCAGTACTTC
16 TRBJ2-7 TRBV20-1 NA TRBD2 CSARGRGLAGPDTQYF TGCAGTGCTAGAGGACGAGGACTAGCGGGTCCGGATACGCAGTACTTC
19 TRBJ1-4 TRBV5-1 NA NA CASSLESTSIRVGDEKLFF TGCGCCAGCAGCTTGGAGTCCACCAGTATAAGGGTCGGGGATGAAAAACTGTTTTTT
15 TRBJ2-2 TRBV5-1 NA NA CASSLDVANTGELFF TGCGCCAGCAGCTTGGATGTCGCGAACACCGGGGAGCTGTTTTTT
15 TRBJ2-1 TRBV7-7 NA TRBD1 CASSLGQGVHNEQFF TGTGCTAGCAGCTTAGGACAGGGAGTACACAATGAGCAGTTCTTC
13 TRBJ2-1 TRBV24-1 few NA CATSDLYREGQFF TGTGCCACCAGTGATTTGTATAGGGAAGGGCAGTTCTTC
15 TRBJ1-5 TRBV6-5 NA NA CASSEGDGGQQPQHF TGTGCCAGCAGTGAAGGAGACGGTGGGCAGCAGCCCCAGCATTTT
14 TRBJ2-3 TRBV24-1 few NA CATSEGFSTDTQYF TGTGCCACCAGTGAGGGATTCAGCACAGATACGCAGTATTTT
15 TRBJ2-7 TRBV12-3/TRBV12-4 NA NA CASSSGTREIYEQYF TGTGCCAGCAGTTCCGGGACCCGGGAGATATACGAGCAGTACTTC
13 TRBJ1-1 TRBV20-1 few NA CSARPQGNTEAFF TGCAGTGCTAGGCCACAGGGCAACACTGAAGCTTTCTTT
14 TRBJ2-2 TRBV2 NA NA CASRVTVNTGELFF TGTGCCAGCAGGGTGACAGTGAACACCGGGGAGCTGTTTTTT
18 TRBJ2-1 TRBV15 NA TRBD2 CATSSSHLDLAGPGGQFF TGTGCCACCAGCAGCTCCCACCTCGATCTAGCGGGGCCGGGGGGCCAGTTCTTC
14 TRBJ2-3 TRBV7-8 many NA CASSFVPGGDTQYF TGTGCCAGCAGCTTTGTCCCAGGCGGAGATACGCAGTATTTT
11 TRBJ1-3 TRBV5-1 NA NA CASSAENTIYF TGCGCCAGCAGCGCCGAAAACACCATATATTTT
14 TRBJ1-6 TRBV2 NA NA CASSPGGYNSPLHF TGTGCCAGCAGCCCAGGCGGCTATAATTCACCCCTCCACTTT
14 TRBJ2-1 TRBV30 NA TRBD1 CAEDRTGGYNEQFF TGTGCCGAAGACAGGACAGGGGGTTACAATGAGCAGTTCTTC
14 TRBJ2-7 TRBV2 NA NA CASSQGIRGYEQYF TGTGCCAGCAGTCAGGGAATAAGGGGATACGAGCAGTACTTC
14 TRBJ1-1 TRBV9 NA NA CASSVGGPNTEAFF TGTGCCAGCAGCGTAGGAGGTCCGAACACTGAAGCTTTCTTT
16 TRBJ2-5 TRBV2 NA TRBD2 CASRRSGTLRQETQHF TGTGCCAGCAGGAGAAGCGGGACCCTCCGGCAAGAGACCCAGCACTTC
15 TRBJ1-6 TRBV5-1 NA NA CASSLQDSYNSPLHF TGCGCCAGCAGCTTACAGGACTCCTATAATTCACCCCTCCACTTT
16 TRBJ2-2 TRBV9 few TRBD2 CASSSSSGGDTGELFF TGTGCCAGCAGCTCCTCTAGCGGGGGGGACACCGGGGAGCTGTTTTTT
12 TRBJ2-7 TRBV20-1 NA NA CSATDKTYEQYF TGCAGTGCTACGGACAAGACCTACGAGCAGTACTTC
14 TRBJ1-6 TRBV5-5 NA NA CASSQDRPNSPLHF TGTGCCAGCAGCCAGGACAGACCCAATTCACCCCTCCACTTT
13 TRBJ1-1 TRBV7-3 NA NA CASSLGGGQGAFF TGTGCCAGCAGCTTAGGAGGAGGCCAGGGAGCTTTCTTT
11 TRBJ1-2 TRBV12-3/TRBV12-4 NA NA CASMASYGYTF TGTGCCAGCATGGCGTCCTATGGCTACACCTTC
14 TRBJ2-3 TRBV2 NA NA CASDRAGGRDTQYF TGTGCCAGCGACAGGGCGGGGGGCCGCGATACGCAGTATTTT
13 TRBJ2-7 TRBV20-1 NA NA CSASQARVGGQYF TGCAGTGCTAGCCAGGCCCGGGTGGGGGGGCAGTACTTC
15 TRBJ2-6 TRBV10-3 NA NA CAIKSGDSGANVLTF TGTGCCATCAAGTCGGGAGACTCTGGGGCCAACGTCCTGACTTTC
14 TRBJ1-2 TRBV10-3 few NA CAISDPTDSYGYTF TGTGCCATCAGTGATCCGACAGATAGCTATGGCTACACCTTC
13 TRBJ1-2 TRBV2 NA NA CASGLRGNYGYTF TGTGCCAGCGGGTTAAGGGGAAACTATGGCTACACCTTC
11 TRBJ2-7 TRBV29-1 NA NA CSVGGTYEQYF TGCAGCGTCGGAGGGACCTACGAGCAGTACTTC
15 TRBJ1-5 TRBV5-1 NA NA CASSLSGLIGQPQHF TGCGCCAGCAGCTTGTCGGGGTTAATCGGTCAGCCCCAGCATTTT
15 TRBJ1-3 TRBV7-8 NA NA CASSLGPGPGNTIYF TGTGCCAGCAGTTTAGGACCAGGGCCCGGAAACACCATATATTTT
16 TRBJ2-3 TRBV3-1 NA NA CASSQRESGQGDTQYF TGTGCCAGCAGCCAACGGGAGTCGGGGCAGGGAGATACGCAGTATTTT
15 TRBJ2-7 TRBV15 NA NA CATSSLRRSGNEQYF TGTGCCACCAGCAGTCTGCGGCGCTCCGGGAACGAGCAGTACTTC
13 TRBJ1-1 TRBV20-1 NA NA CSAREGDPGEAFF TGCAGTGCTAGAGAGGGAGACCCAGGTGAAGCTTTCTTT
14 TRBJ2-1 TRBV12-3/TRBV12-4 NA TRBD2 CASSRTSVVNEQFF TGTGCCAGCAGCCGGACTAGTGTGGTGAATGAGCAGTTCTTC
15 TRBJ2-3 TRBV10-2 NA NA CATTFVLRGTDTQYF TGCGCAACCACATTTGTCCTAAGGGGCACAGATACGCAGTATTTT
17 TRBJ2-3 TRBV15 NA TRBD2 CATSTGLAGGSLDTQYF TGTGCCACCAGCACGGGACTAGCGGGGGGTTCGTTGGATACGCAGTATTTT
15 TRBJ1-1 TRBV7-9 NA NA CASSLVRGSDTEAFF TGTGCCAGCAGCTTAGTGAGGGGTTCGGACACTGAAGCTTTCTTT
14 TRBJ2-1 TRBV19 NA NA CASSIVRVNNEQFF TGTGCCAGTAGTATAGTCCGAGTCAACAATGAGCAGTTCTTC
15 TRBJ1-6 TRBV7-2 NA NA CASSLAPGSNSPLHF TGTGCCAGCAGCTTAGCTCCAGGGTCGAATTCACCCCTCCACTTT
16 TRBJ1-2 TRBV7-2 NA TRBD1 CAGSPEGAQALYGYTF TGTGCCGGCAGCCCCGAGGGGGCCCAGGCTCTCTATGGCTACACCTTC
18 TRBJ2-7 TRBV7-9 few NA CASSLARAGRRGPYEQYF TGTGCCAGCAGCTTAGCGAGGGCGGGGCGACGGGGGCCCTACGAGCAGTACTTC
12 TRBJ2-1 TRBV7-9 NA TRBD1 CASSSTGYEQFF TGTGCCAGCAGCTCGACAGGGTACGAGCAGTTCTTC